The clone carrying this TCR beta chain was observed at least ten times. This record belongs to a study of T cells in Graves' hyperthyroidism and ophthalmopathy. Study in general: Peripheral blood sampling occurred at initial diagnosis, before any treatment.

This CDR3 contains 14 residues. V lost 5 bases, J lost 2 bases, and 7 bases stayed unmatched. Germline V gene data show CDR1 as DFQATT and CDR2 as SNEGSKA (reference sequence). It was RNA transcripts that yielded the amplified TCR beta CDR3 regions. The HTBI primer set served for first-round RT-PCR of the TCR CDR3. Via MiXCR, TCRdb re-called the multiplex PCR reads, giving one row per CDR3 protein. There are about 530,000 distinct CDR3 sequences in the sample; roughly 17% occur only once, and 17% lies in the top ten. The sequence derives from a woman under 30 with Graves' ophthalmopathy. Specimen: blood. This chain uses TRBV20-1 with TRBJ2-3; 7 nucleotides align to TRBD1. Here the CDR3 DNA reads TGCAGTGCTGATCCGGGACAGATCACAGATACGCAGTATTTT. It codes for CSADPGQITDTQYF.